This T cell receptor beta chain was sequenced in a study of human T cells and chemical hapten exposure. Study at large: The study lasted approximately 26 weeks, and patients were dosed weekly with diphenylcyclopropenone on the scalp throughout. Patients, a majority of them female, were diagnosed with alopecia areata, totalis or universalis.

This clonotype was seen only a few times. Time point described: patch test 1, 2 weeks after DPC sensitization. Treatment described: therapeutic diphenylcyclopropenone sensitization with weekly scalp DPC. Ahead of applying each patch test, blood was sampled. CDR1 SGHNT and CDR2 YYREEE come from the germline V gene (reference sequence). With 2 bases removed from V and 7 bases from J, the gap between germline ends came to 10 bases. The CDR3 runs to 14 residues. As the library was built, unique molecular identifiers were attached to individual cDNA molecules. TCRdb reanalysed the RACE reads using MiXCR and keeps one entry per CDR3 protein. The sample shows 75,000 to 100,000 distinct CDR3 sequences, about 10% of them seen only once.

The sample consisted of whole blood, taken in connection with sensitization to the hapten diphenylcyclopropenone (DPC). This clonotype was obtained from a man aged 35 to 55 with alopecia areata. Some clones in this sample may be carry-over from other donors' samples. The rearrangement links TRBV5-4 to TRBJ1-6; D remains unclear. CDR3 amino acids: CASSLAAGNSPLHF. DNA of the CDR3: TGTGCCAGCAGCTTAGCGGCAGGCAATTCACCCCTCCACTTT.